This TCR beta chain was sequenced during a study of neurological immune-mediated disorders. The V end was cut by 2 bases, the J end by 1 base, with 3 bases between. Germline V gene data show CDR1 as MNHEY and CDR2 as SVGAGI. This CDR3 has 13 residues. From 15-18 subjects, every sequencing run obtained over 170 million TCR-beta sequences. Each CDR3 protein is one row after TCRdb ran MiXCR on the 5' RACE reads. The data contain roughly 36,000 distinct CDR3 sequences, around 14% of them singletons. This clonotype was seen at least ten times. The source material was PBMCs. V is TRBV6-5 and J is TRBJ2-1, with D uncertain. The TCR sequence derives from a woman between 50 and 59 years old with HTLV-1-associated myelopathy (HAM/TSP). The CDR3 sequence: CASSYLSYNEQFF. The CDR3 coding sequence is TGTGCCAGCAGTTACCTATCCTACAATGAGCAGTTCTTC.